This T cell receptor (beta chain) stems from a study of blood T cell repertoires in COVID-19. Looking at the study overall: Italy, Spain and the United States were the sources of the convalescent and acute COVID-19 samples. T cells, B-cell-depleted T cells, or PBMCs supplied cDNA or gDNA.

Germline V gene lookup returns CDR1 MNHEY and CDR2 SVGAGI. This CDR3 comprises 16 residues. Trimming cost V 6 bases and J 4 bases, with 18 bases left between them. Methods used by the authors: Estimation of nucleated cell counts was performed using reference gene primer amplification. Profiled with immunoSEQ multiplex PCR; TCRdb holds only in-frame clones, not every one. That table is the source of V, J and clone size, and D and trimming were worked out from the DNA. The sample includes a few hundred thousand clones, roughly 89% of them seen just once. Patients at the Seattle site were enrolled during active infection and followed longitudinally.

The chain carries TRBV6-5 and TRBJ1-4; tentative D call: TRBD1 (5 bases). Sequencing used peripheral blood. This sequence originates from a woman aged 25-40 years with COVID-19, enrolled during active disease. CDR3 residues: CASSYDAGRRNEKLFF. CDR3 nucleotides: TGTGCCAGCAGCTACGATGCGGGGCGGCGTAATGAAAAACTGTTTTTT.